This T cell receptor (beta chain) originates from a study of cytomegalovirus exposure and HLA in healthy donors. 60 Vbeta and 13 Jbeta primers were used in PCR. The data were produced by immunoSEQ multiplex PCR, yet TCRdb's version contains in-frame clones alone and is incomplete. The sample holds more than 40,000 clones. The germline V gene encodes CDR1 SNHLY and CDR2 FYNNEI. This CDR3 is built from 13 residues. After removal of 7 bases from V and 1 base from J, the junction contained 2 bases not matched to a gene. The specimen was PBMCs. V is TRBV2 and J is TRBJ2-7; TRBD1 agrees at 9 bases. The TCR comes from a woman aged 40 to 50 in good health and CMV-seronegative. The CDR3 sequence: CASTGTGSYEQYF. CDR3 bases: TGTGCCAGCACGGGGACAGGGTCCTACGAGCAGTACTTC.